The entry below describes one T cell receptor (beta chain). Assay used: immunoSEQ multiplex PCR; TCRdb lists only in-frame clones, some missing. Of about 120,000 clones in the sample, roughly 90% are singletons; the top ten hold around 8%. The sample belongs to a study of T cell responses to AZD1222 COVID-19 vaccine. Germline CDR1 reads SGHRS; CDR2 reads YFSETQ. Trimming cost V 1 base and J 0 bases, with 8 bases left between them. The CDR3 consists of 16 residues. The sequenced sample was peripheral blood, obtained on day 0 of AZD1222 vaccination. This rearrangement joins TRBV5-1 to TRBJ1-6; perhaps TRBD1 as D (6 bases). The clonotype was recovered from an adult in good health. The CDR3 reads CASSLRGGSYNSPLHF. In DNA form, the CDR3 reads TGCGCCAGCAGCTTGAGAGGGGGCTCCTATAATTCACCCCTCCACTTT.